The next 16 T cell receptor beta chains were all read from a single sample in a study of T cell responses to AZD1222 COVID-19 vaccine. Clones were sequenced by immunoSEQ multiplex PCR, and TCRdb holds only the in-frame ones, with some missing. The sample holds around 140,000 clones; approximately 85% are singletons and the top ten take 7.9%. The starting material was peripheral blood, obtained 28 days after the second dose of the MenACWY control vaccine. These receptors all come from an adult who received the MenACWY meningococcal vaccine as a control.

The chain recombines TRBV28 with TRBJ1-1, with D possibly matching TRBD1 (5 bases). The germline V gene encodes CDR1 MDHEN and CDR2 SYDVKM. The CDR3 is made up of 14 amino acids. Between the trimmed V and J ends, which lost 1 base and 2 bases, there was a span of 8 bases. CDR3 sequence: CASSLSGPNTEAFF. CDR3 sequence (DNA): TGTGCCAGCAGTTTATCGGGGCCAAACACTGAAGCTTTCTTT. Filled out from reference TRBV28 and TRBJ1-1, the complete variable domain reads DVKVTQSSRYLVKRTGEKVFLECVQDMDHENMFWYRQDPGLGLRLIYFSYDVKMKEKGDIPEGYSVSREKKERFSLILESASTNQTSMYLCASSLSGPNTEAFFGQGTRLTVV.

The chain combines TRBV11-2 with TRBJ1-5; D gene unclear. The CDR3 length is 12 residues. V was pared by 3 bases and J by 4 bases, with 4 bases between. Germline V gives CDR1 SGHAT, CDR2 FQNNGV. CDR3 sequence: CASSFENQPQHF. The CDR3 nucleotides are TGTGCCAGCAGCTTCGAGAATCAGCCCCAGCATTTT.

The chain couples TRBV4-1 to TRBJ1-2, with unresolved D. The CDR3 has 16 amino acids. Looked up from germline, CDR1 is MGHRA and CDR2 is YSYEKL. Trimming pared 0 bases from V and 8 bases from J, leaving 19 bases between. CDR3 protein: CASSQDITAIPVGYTF. The CDR3, as DNA: TGCGCCAGCAGCCAAGATATAACAGCCATACCAGTAGGCTACACCTTC.

The rearrangement links TRBV2 to TRBJ1-5; the D is unclear. V lost 2 bases to trimming and J lost 4 bases, with 9 bases between them. Germline CDR1 and CDR2: SNHLY and FYNNEI. The CDR3 extends over 14 amino acids. The CDR3 region has the DNA TGTGCCAGCAGTGAATATCCGGGTAATCAGCCCCAGCATTTT. This encodes CASSEYPGNQPQHF.

The chain carries TRBV9 and TRBJ1-2, with D perhaps TRBD1 (5 bases). The CDR3 runs 13 residues. Germline V CDR1 and CDR2: SGDLS, YYNGEE. The germline V and J ends were trimmed by 4 bases and 3 bases, with 10 bases remaining between them. CDR3 sequence (DNA): TGTGCCAGCAGCCCACAGGTTGACTATGGCTACACCTTC. This translates into CASSPQVDYGYTF.

The V and J genes are TRBV9 and TRBJ2-1; D is perhaps TRBD1 (6 bases). The germline gives CDR1 SGDLS, CDR2 YYNGEE. This CDR3 region has 14 residues. Between the trimmed V and J ends, which lost 6 bases and 6 bases, there was a span of 16 bases. The CDR3 DNA reads TGTGCCAGCAACCTACAGGGCTACTCCAATGAGCAGTTCTTC. This translates into CASNLQGYSNEQFF.

The V gene is TRBV14, the J gene TRBJ2-1; 11 nucleotides align to TRBD2. Unmatched junction bases numbered 3, after V lost 4 bases and J lost 4 bases. The CDR3 has 15 residues. Per germline, CDR1 SGHDN and CDR2 FVKESK. The CDR3 loop is CASSLAGGIYNEQFF. In DNA form, the CDR3 reads TGTGCCAGCAGCCTAGCGGGGGGGATATACAATGAGCAGTTCTTC.

This sequence joins TRBV9 and TRBJ2-2, with 8 positions matching TRBD1. The CDR3 has 16 amino acids. With 3 bases clipped from V and 7 bases from J, the junction kept 11 bases outside the gene matches. Germline V gene sequence: CDR1 SGDLS, CDR2 YYNGEE. CDR3 nucleotides: TGTGCCAGCAGCGGCCTAAATATAGACAGGGGCGGGGAGCTGTTTTTT. Its translation: CASSGLNIDRGGELFF.

The CDR3 DNA sequence: TGTGCCAGCAGCTGGACGGGGGATACGCAGTATTTT. Translating it yields CASSWTGDTQYF. The J gene is TRBJ2-3, the V gene TRBV7-2; weak D call: TRBD2 (5 bases). CDR3 length: 12 residues. Per the germline V gene, CDR1 is SGHTA and CDR2 is FQGNSA. The V end lost 4 bases, the J end lost 6 bases, and 8 bases lay between the germline ends.

V usage is TRBV11-2 and J usage is TRBJ2-7; 7 nucleotides line up with TRBD2. This CDR3 is 14 amino acids long. V lost 0 bases to trimming and J lost 4 bases; unmatched junction nucleotides: 3. Germline V gives CDR1 SGHAT, CDR2 FQNNGV. The CDR3 nucleotides are TGTGCCAGCAGCTTAGATCCCGGGGGGTACGAGCAGTACTTC. Translation gives CASSLDPGGYEQYF.

This clone was observed a few times. V usage is TRBV29-1 and J usage is TRBJ1-2, with a weak D call TRBD1 (5 bases). V was shortened by 0 bases and J by 1 base, with 12 bases between the two germline ends. The length of the CDR3 is 15 residues. Germline V gene sequence: CDR1 SQVTM, CDR2 ANQGSEA. The CDR3 DNA sequence: TGCAGCGTTGAAGATGTCGGGACTAATAACTATGGCTACACCTTC. Translated, it gives CSVEDVGTNNYGYTF.

This clone was seen a single time. CDR3 in amino acids: CASSLGWAESSYNSPLHF. The CDR3, as DNA: TGTGCCAGCAGCTTGGGGTGGGCGGAAAGCTCCTATAATTCACCCCTCCACTTT. The chain links TRBV5-6 to TRBJ1-6; D gene unclear. The CDR3 runs to 18 residues. Per the germline V gene, CDR1 is SGHDT and CDR2 is YYEEEE. Between the trimmed V and J ends, which lost 0 bases and 0 bases, there was a span of 13 bases.

The chain recombines TRBV5-5 with TRBJ2-1; 10 bases agree with TRBD1. Germline V gene sequence: CDR1 SGHKS, CDR2 YYEKEE (reference sequence). J lost 8 bases, V lost 3 bases, and 5 bases had no gene match. This CDR3 is 14 amino acids long. CDR3 amino acids: CASSSGQGRYEQFF. The CDR3 nucleotides are TGTGCCAGCAGCTCGGGACAGGGGAGGTATGAGCAGTTCTTC.

This clone showed up just a few times. J is TRBJ1-2 and V is TRBV4-3, with 7 nucleotides matching TRBD1. The germline CDR1 and CDR2 sequences are LGHNA and YSLEER. Trimming cost V 4 bases and J 2 bases; bases outside gene matches: 10. This CDR3 has 16 amino acids. DNA for the CDR3: TGCGCCAGCAGCCCAGACGCAGGGGGAGTAAACTATGGCTACACCTTC. Translating it yields CASSPDAGGVNYGYTF.

This chain uses TRBV5-1 with TRBJ1-1, with D possibly matching TRBD1 (5 bases). This CDR3 contains 13 residues. Trimming took 6 bases from V and 2 from J, leaving 11 bases between them. The germline CDR1 and CDR2 sequences are SGHRS and YFSETQ. This chain's CDR3 is CASTWDRNTEAFF. Written as DNA, the CDR3 is TGCGCCAGCACGTGGGACCGCAACACTGAAGCTTTCTTT.

This clone turned up a few times. The chain couples TRBV28 to TRBJ1-1, with D uncertain. Germline lookup yields CDR1 MDHEN and CDR2 SYDVKM. V lost 6 bases and J lost 2, with 10 bases in between. The CDR3 consists of 13 residues. In DNA form, the CDR3 reads TGTGCCAGCAGGAGCCTTCCAAACACTGAAGCTTTCTTT. Translating gives CASRSLPNTEAFF.